The present T cell receptor (beta chain) was sequenced within a study of CD8 T cells in Susac syndrome. The germline V gene encodes CDR1 MRHNA and CDR2 SNTAGT. V gave up 7 bases and J gave up 5 bases, with 17 bases separating them. The length of the CDR3 is 15 residues. A quantity of roughly 0.5 to 1 ug RNA underwent reverse transcription using random hexamers. MiXCR was run by TCRdb on the immunoSEQ multiplex PCR reads, yielding one entry per CDR3 protein. The top ten hold about 0.07% of the sample, which has a few hundred thousand distinct CDR3 sequences, about 94% seen once. The multiple sclerosis controls were treatment-naive patients with relapsing-remitting disease that was stable or active.

The J gene is TRBJ1-4, the V gene TRBV6-4; weak D call: TRBD1 (6 bases). Sequences were obtained from CD4+ T cells from PBMCs. This clonotype was sampled from a human donor with multiple sclerosis. CDR3 sequence (DNA): TGTGCCAGCACCCCACTCGGCAGGGGAAATGAAAAACTGTTTTTT. Amino acids: CASTPLGRGNEKLFF.